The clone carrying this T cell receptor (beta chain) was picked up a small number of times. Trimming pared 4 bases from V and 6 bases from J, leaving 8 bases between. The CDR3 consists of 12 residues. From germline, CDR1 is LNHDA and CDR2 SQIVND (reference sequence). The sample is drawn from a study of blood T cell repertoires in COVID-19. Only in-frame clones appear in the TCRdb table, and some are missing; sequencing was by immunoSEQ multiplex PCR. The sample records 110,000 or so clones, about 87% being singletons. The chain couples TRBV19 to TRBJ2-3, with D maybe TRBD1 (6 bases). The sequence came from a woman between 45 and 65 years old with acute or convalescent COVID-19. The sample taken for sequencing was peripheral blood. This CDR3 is CASSTTGDTQYF. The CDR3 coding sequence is TGTGCCAGTAGTACCACAGGGGATACGCAGTATTTT.